The TCR beta chain described here comes from a study of blood T cell repertoires in COVID-19. Study-wide background: Samples came from the United States, Italy and Spain, spanning acute and convalescent COVID-19. T cells, B-cell-depleted T cells, or PBMCs supplied cDNA or gDNA.

Original processing methods: Cell counts per sample came from amplifying reference gene primers. The table came from immunoSEQ multiplex PCR; TCRdb's copy has only in-frame clones and leaves some out. V and J calls plus clone size are reproduced from that table; the DNA served to infer D and trimming. The table includes 160,000 or so clones, 78% detected once. This clone was detected only a few times. The CDR3 totals 14 residues. V was pared by 5 bases and J by 4 bases, with 14 bases between. Germline V gene data show CDR1 as SGHTA and CDR2 as FQGNSA. The sequence was obtained from an elderly woman with acute or convalescent COVID-19. V is TRBV7-2 and J is TRBJ1-1, with D perhaps TRBD1 (6 bases). The specimen sequenced was peripheral blood. The CDR3 is CASSPYRVGTEAFF. The CDR3 nucleotides read TGTGCCAGCAGCCCCTACAGGGTTGGCACTGAAGCTTTCTTT. The entire variable domain, with the rest obtained from reference TRBV7-2 and TRBJ1-1, is as follows: GAGVSQSPSNKVTEKGKDVELRCDPISGHTALYWYRQSLGQGLEFLIYFQGNSAPDKSGLPSDRFSAERTGGSVSTLTIQRTQQEDSAVYLCASSPYRVGTEAFFGQGTRLTVV.